This T cell receptor beta chain was recovered during a study of ipilimumab plus nivolumab after autologous stem cell transplantation (dated by TCRdb to the early 2020s). Background on the whole study: Trial patients received a median of 5 ipilimumab doses and fewer than 10 nivolumab doses. Patients in the myeloma cohort were either high-risk and transplant-naive or had relapsed within 3 years of a first autologous transplant. The trial enrolled patients with high-risk diffuse large B cell lymphoma, mature T cell lymphoma, or multiple myeloma undergoing autologous transplant. The intent-to-treat population of the trial consisted of some 33 patients. Findings and caveats that apply to the study as a whole: The authors concluded that, as post-transplant consolidation, combined checkpoint inhibition appeared tolerable. Per the authors, a biologic rationale for further study of the post-transplant checkpoint inhibition approach was offered by T cell receptor repertoire, regulatory T cell phenotype and gut microbiota profiles.

Starting 14 to 28 days after the autologous transplant, patients began checkpoint therapy, which included ipilimumab at 1 mg/kg intravenously on day 1 of selected weeks. The nivolumab dose was 3 mg/kg intravenously, delivered on day 1 of weeks 1, 4, 7, 10, and every two weeks through week 26. This was a Phase Ib clinical trial that tested ipilimumab plus nivolumab, given as combined checkpoint inhibition, for consolidation following autologous stem cell transplantation. Receptor amplification or capture employed the immunoSEQ multiplex PCR assay. TCRdb provides this immuneACCESS table in a form limited to in-frame rearrangements. Some clones are lacking; in checked studies, under half of them reflect an unresolved V gene, and why the rest are absent is not known. This sample holds roughly 43,000 clones; around nine tenths were observed only once. Approximately 0.88% of the sample is in the top ten clones.

The germline V gene (reference sequence) sets CDR1 to LNHDA and CDR2 to SQIVND. The CDR3 goes from the cysteine to the phenylalanine over 14 residues. Kept here is only the CDR3 DNA, which spans 42 bases and is read in frame from base 1. Trimming at the junction amounts to 6 bases on V and 8 bases on J, and the germline ends lie 14 bases apart. In the case of this clone: Its target antigen remains unknown. No quality values exist for individual bases; no much larger clone is one base distant.

This receptor chain uses TRBV19 and TRBJ1-6, with a weak D call of TRBD1 (5 bases match). This TCR was recovered from a male donor with multiple myeloma. The sample consisted of PBMCs, taken in a trial of ipilimumab plus nivolumab as post-transplant consolidation. The bases are TGTGCCAGTAGACCGGGACGGCCGGATTCACCCCTCCACTTT. This is translated as CASRPGRPDSPLHF.